This T cell receptor (beta chain) stems from a study of blood T cell repertoires in COVID-19. Study context: Italy, Spain and the United States were the sources of the convalescent and acute COVID-19 samples. T cells, B-cell-depleted T cells, or PBMCs provided the cDNA or gDNA that served as material.

TCRdb's table, derived via immunoSEQ multiplex PCR, lists solely in-frame clones and lacks some. The table has 120,000 to 150,000 clones, approximately 83% seen once. Input material: peripheral blood. The TCR was taken from a woman aged 60 to 75 with COVID-19, enrolled during active disease.

The CDR3: CASKAGQGADGYTF. Here the CDR3 DNA reads TGTGCCAGCAAGGCGGGTCAGGGGGCGGATGGCTACACCTTC. J is TRBJ1-2 and V is TRBV2, with 8 bases matching TRBD1. The CDR3 runs 14 residues. Germline CDR1 and CDR2: SNHLY and FYNNEI. The V segment lost 7 bases and the J segment 6 bases; nucleotides outside the gene matches: 10.